Following are 30 T cell receptor beta chains from one sample sequenced in a study of blood T cell repertoires in COVID-19. Generated by immunoSEQ multiplex PCR, the TCRdb table keeps only in-frame clones and is missing some. The sample shows about 170,000 clones, about 87% of them seen only once. The specimen sequenced was peripheral blood. The source is a woman older than 75 with COVID-19, enrolled during active disease.

The chain links TRBV28 to TRBJ2-7; D is undetermined. The CDR3 runs 13 residues. V gave up 4 bases and J gave up 2 bases, with 9 bases separating them. The V gene's germline CDR1 is MDHEN and CDR2 SYDVKM. The CDR3 sequence is CASSSPQTYEQYF. The CDR3 DNA is TGTGCCAGCAGTTCCCCACAGACCTACGAGCAGTACTTC.

The genes are TRBV28 and TRBJ1-2; 7 bases fit TRBD1. The CDR3 is 15 residues long. J was trimmed by 2 bases and V by 3 bases; bases with no gene match: 6. CDR1 MDHEN and CDR2 SYDVKM come from the germline V gene. Here the CDR3 DNA reads TGTGCCAGCAGTTTCTTGACAGGGACGAACTATGGCTACACCTTC. Amino acid sequence: CASSFLTGTNYGYTF.

The CDR3 nucleotides are TGTGCCACCAGTGGAGGGGGCAATGGCTACACCTTC. It codes for CATSGGGNGYTF. This chain links TRBV24-1 with TRBJ1-2, with TRBD1 matching over 7 bases. From germline, CDR1 is KGHDR and CDR2 SFDVKD. CDR3 length: 12 amino acids. V gave up 5 bases and J gave up 6 bases; unmatched junction bases: 2.

The rearrangement uses TRBV10-3 and TRBJ1-6; D remains ambiguous. The germline CDR1 and CDR2 sequences are ENHRY and SYGVKD. The V and J ends lost 4 bases and 10 bases respectively, with 11 bases between them. CDR3 length: 13 residues. For the CDR3, the DNA is TGTGCCATCAGTGTCCAGGTAGAATCACCCCTCCACTTT. Translating gives CAISVQVESPLHF.

The chain joins TRBV5-1 to TRBJ2-7; D perhaps matches TRBD1 (5 bases). CDR3 length: 13 residues. Germline values: CDR1 SGHRS, CDR2 YFSETQ. The V gene lost 3 bases and the J gene lost 3 bases, with 10 bases spanning the gap. The CDR3 bases are TGCGCCAGCAGCTCAGACAGACACTACGAGCAGTACTTC. Its protein is CASSSDRHYEQYF.

J is TRBJ2-7 and V is TRBV6-1, with 7 bases lining up with TRBD1. The CDR3 loop spans 14 amino acids. V was clipped by 4 bases and J by 4 bases; unmatched bases: 7. Germline V gives CDR1 MNHNS, CDR2 SASEGT. The CDR3: CASSGATGFYEQYF. The CDR3 DNA is TGTGCCAGCAGTGGAGCGACAGGGTTTTACGAGCAGTACTTC.

The chain has TRBV7-9 and TRBJ2-3; 7 nucleotides line up with TRBD2. The CDR3 is made up of 15 amino acids. Germline V gene data show CDR1 as SEHNR and CDR2 as FQNEAQ (reference sequence). V lost 4 bases, J lost 6 bases, and 10 bases stayed unmatched. The CDR3 protein is CASSSPLRRGDTQYF. In DNA, the CDR3 is TGTGCCAGCAGCTCCCCGCTGAGGCGGGGGGATACGCAGTATTTT.

V and J are TRBV28 and TRBJ1-4; TRBD1 agrees at 8 bases. This CDR3 is built from 14 residues. Germline V gene lookup returns CDR1 MDHEN and CDR2 SYDVKM. Losses at the gene ends were 6 bases for V and 4 bases for J; bases not matched to a gene: 4. The CDR3 sequence is CASRGTGLNEKLFF. CDR3 bases: TGTGCCAGCAGGGGGACAGGTCTTAATGAAAAACTGTTTTTT.

The chain joins TRBV4-1 to TRBJ2-1, with 7 positions matching TRBD2. The CDR3 contains 17 residues. From germline, CDR1 is MGHRA and CDR2 YSYEKL. The junction had 6 bases not matched to a gene; V was cut back by 1 base and J by 0 bases. The CDR3 reads CASSQAPAGSSYNEQFF. Here the CDR3 DNA reads TGCGCCAGCAGCCAAGCGCCAGCGGGAAGCTCCTACAATGAGCAGTTCTTC.

This chain joins TRBV28 and TRBJ1-1; 7 bases fit TRBD1. V shed 5 bases and J 2 bases; nucleotides not matched to a gene: 8. Germline values: CDR1 MDHEN, CDR2 SYDVKM. This CDR3 is 15 amino acids long. In DNA, the CDR3 is TGTGCCAGCAGTACTCCGGACAGGCTCAACACTGAAGCTTTCTTT. Its translation: CASSTPDRLNTEAFF.

The V and J genes are TRBV28 and TRBJ2-7, with TRBD2 matching 9 bases. This CDR3 spans 14 amino acids. V lost 6 bases to trimming and J lost 5 bases; unmatched junction nucleotides: 8. Germline loops: CDR1 MDHEN, CDR2 SYDVKM. CDR3 loop: CASRISGSGNEQYF. CDR3 in DNA: TGTGCCAGCAGGATTAGCGGGAGTGGTAACGAGCAGTACTTC.

This chain joins TRBV3-1 (or the pseudogene TRBV3-2) and TRBJ2-1, with D hard to call. Between the trimmed V and J ends, which lost 6 bases and 6 bases, there was a span of 9 bases. Germline-derived CDR1 and CDR2 are LGHDT and YNNKEL (reference sequence). The CDR3 extends over 12 amino acids. The CDR3 region is CASSLRPNEQFF. As DNA, the CDR3 is TGTGCCAGCAGTTTGCGTCCCAATGAGCAGTTCTTC.

This clone was counted ten times or more. The V and J genes are TRBV2 and TRBJ2-2, with a weak D call TRBD1 (6 bases). The CDR3 is 14 residues long. CDR1 and CDR2 from the germline V gene are SNHLY and FYNNEI. V was trimmed by 6 bases and J by 5 bases, leaving 13 bases between them. CDR3 in amino acids: CASREWDKTGELFF. The CDR3 DNA reads as TGTGCCAGCAGGGAATGGGACAAAACCGGGGAGCTGTTTTTT.

On this clone itself: One end of the junction varies from germline; a read error may be responsible. The chain recombines TRBV7-7 with TRBJ1-6, with D maybe TRBD1 (6 bases). The CDR3 has 16 amino acids. Germline V gene lookup returns CDR1 SSHAT and CDR2 FNYEAQ (reference sequence). The CDR3 loop is CACSRGRPRRYSPLHF. In DNA form, the CDR3 reads TGTGCCTGCAGCAGGGGTCGACCTAGGAGATACTCACCCCTCCACTTT.

V gene TRBV28 combines with J gene TRBJ1-3, with 7 positions matching TRBD1. J lost 4 bases, V lost 5 bases, and 8 bases had no gene match. Germline V lookup: CDR1 MDHEN, CDR2 SYDVKM. This CDR3 has 15 amino acids. CDR3 protein: CASSLQTGAGNTIYF. Here the CDR3 DNA reads TGTGCCAGCAGTCTGCAAACAGGGGCGGGAAACACCATATATTTT.

This clone appeared a single time. The V call is TRBV3-1 (or the pseudogene TRBV3-2), the J call TRBJ2-3; TRBD2 aligns across 10 bases. The CDR3 totals 16 residues. Germline CDR1 is LGHDT and CDR2 is YNNKEL (reference sequence). The trim removed 0 bases at V and 4 bases at J, leaving 4 bases unmatched. The CDR3 DNA reads TGTGCCAGCAGCCAAGAGCGTAGCGGGAGGCCAGATACGCAGTATTTT. Its protein product is CASSQERSGRPDTQYF.

The count of this clone is one. This rearrangement joins TRBV4-3 to TRBJ1-2; no clear D. The CDR3 totals 16 residues. Germline V gene data show CDR1 as LGHNA and CDR2 as YSLEER. V was clipped by 0 bases and J by 6 bases, with 17 bases between them. The CDR3 loop reads CASSQEVRAGKDGYTF. The CDR3 DNA reads TGCGCCAGCAGCCAAGAGGTAAGGGCCGGGAAGGATGGCTACACCTTC.

This chain connects TRBV2 to TRBJ1-6; possibly TRBD1 for D (6 bases). Germline lookup yields CDR1 SNHLY and CDR2 FYNNEI. This CDR3 is built from 13 residues. Deletions cut 7 bases from V and 10 bases from J, with 14 bases between. Here the CDR3 DNA reads TGTGCCAGCACGGGCTCAGGGGTCTCACCCCTCCACTTT. Encoded protein: CASTGSGVSPLHF.

This chain links TRBV19 with TRBJ2-2; 10 bases are a match to TRBD2. There are 13 residues in the CDR3. Germline V lookup: CDR1 LNHDA, CDR2 SQIVND (reference sequence). V lost 3 bases and J lost 15; bases outside the gene matches: 7. CDR3 in DNA: TGTGCCAGTAGTATTTCTAGCGGGAGTTTCTTGTTTTTT. Its translation: CASSISSGSFLFF.

CDR3 in amino acids: CASGQAPSETQYF. For the CDR3, the DNA is TGTGCCAGCGGACAGGCCCCTAGCGAGACCCAGTACTTC. The chain carries TRBV28 and TRBJ2-5, with TRBD1 matching 7 bases. CDR3 size: 13 residues. Trimming at V came to 8 bases and at J to 5 bases, leaving 8 bases not matched to a gene. Per the germline V gene, CDR1 is MDHEN and CDR2 is SYDVKM.

The rearrangement joins TRBV28 to TRBJ1-6; 9 nucleotides match TRBD1. V was clipped by 2 bases and J by 7 bases; unmatched bases: 12. The CDR3 runs 18 residues. Germline V gives CDR1 MDHEN, CDR2 SYDVKM. The CDR3 nucleotides are TGTGCCAGCAGTTTACCCCAACCGGGACAGGGAAAGAATTCACCCCTCCACTTT. Translation: CASSLPQPGQGKNSPLHF.

The chain is built from TRBV28 and TRBJ1-4, with a weak D call TRBD1 (5 bases). Per germline, CDR1 MDHEN and CDR2 SYDVKM. V was cut by 5 bases and J by 3 bases, with 13 bases left in between. There are 15 residues in the CDR3. CDR3 in amino acids: CASSGAGLANEKLFF. Here the CDR3 DNA reads TGTGCCAGCAGTGGGGCGGGGTTGGCTAATGAAAAACTGTTTTTT.

Concerning this clone: Relative to the germline gene, one junction end is altered; a read error may explain this. The chain combines TRBV3-1 (or the pseudogene TRBV3-2) with TRBJ1-1; TRBD1 aligns across 8 bases. Per germline, CDR1 LGHDT and CDR2 YNNKEL (reference sequence). This CDR3 comprises 14 residues. CDR3 in amino acids: CASTQLQGDTEAFF. The DNA of the CDR3 is TGTGCCAGCACCCAACTACAGGGGGACACTGAAGCTTTCTTT.

Here the CDR3 reads CASSSTDNSPLHF. The DNA for the CDR3 is TGTGCCAGCAGCTCTACGGATAATTCACCCCTCCACTTT. This rearrangement joins TRBV9 to TRBJ1-6, with D unresolved. Germline CDR1 SGDLS, CDR2 YYNGEE. V was pared by 4 bases and J by 5 bases, with 7 bases between. The CDR3 consists of 13 residues.

This chain links TRBV2 with TRBJ1-2, with 7 positions matching TRBD1. Germline V lookup: CDR1 SNHLY, CDR2 FYNNEI. V lost 3 bases, J lost 2 bases, and 0 bases stayed unmatched. This CDR3 is built from 13 residues. The CDR3 coding sequence is TGTGCCAGCAGTGAGACAGGGAACTATGGCTACACCTTC. Translation: CASSETGNYGYTF.

This clone came up a few times. The chain couples TRBV4-1 to TRBJ1-2; no reliable D call. From germline, CDR1 is MGHRA and CDR2 YSYEKL. The CDR3 contains 14 residues. Trimming removed 0 bases from V and 8 bases from J, with 13 bases in between. CDR3 nucleotides: TGCGCCAGCAGCCAAGATTCGTCGGGTGACGGCTACACCTTC. Its translation: CASSQDSSGDGYTF.

This sequence joins TRBV29-1 and TRBJ1-1; TRBD1 aligns across 11 bases. There are 12 residues in the CDR3. Trimming cost V 8 bases and J 5 bases; bases outside gene matches: 4. CDR1 is SQVTM, CDR2 ANQGSEA, per germline. The CDR3, as DNA: TGCAGCCCGGACAGGGGGCCGACTGAAGCTTTCTTT. It encodes CSPDRGPTEAFF.

The V gene is TRBV19, the J gene TRBJ2-5; 9 nucleotides match TRBD1. V lost 1 base to trimming and J lost 10 bases; unmatched junction nucleotides: 13. The CDR3 spans 16 residues. The V gene's germline CDR1 is LNHDA and CDR2 SQIVND (reference sequence). In DNA, the CDR3 is TGTGCCAGTAGTATAGGGGGGGGACAGGGCTCAATCGGCCAGTACTTC. Its translation: CASSIGGGQGSIGQYF. Based on the CDR3 plus reference TRBV19 and TRBJ2-5, the full variable domain is DGGITQSPKYLFRKEGQNVTLSCEQNLNHDAMYWYRQDPGQGLRLIYYSQIVNDFQKGDIAEGYSVSREKKESFPLTVTSAQKNPTAFYLCASSIGGGQGSIGQYFGPGTRLLVL.

This chain connects TRBV16 to TRBJ2-4; tentative D call: TRBD1 (6 bases). This CDR3 spans 18 amino acids. V gave up 2 bases and J gave up 0 bases, with 17 bases separating them. Germline lookup yields CDR1 KGHSY and CDR2 FQNENV. In DNA, the CDR3 is TGTGCCAGCAGCCAAGACCTAAACAGGGTGAAAGCCAAAAACATTCAGTACTTC. Amino acid sequence: CASSQDLNRVKAKNIQYF.

J is TRBJ2-1 and V is TRBV2, with D perhaps TRBD1 (5 bases). This CDR3 has 13 amino acids. The V end was cut by 5 bases, the J end by 6 bases, with 11 bases between. The V gene's germline CDR1 is SNHLY and CDR2 FYNNEI. The CDR3 DNA is TGTGCCAGCAGTTCTCAGGGTCCCAATGAGCAGTTCTTC. This sequence encodes CASSSQGPNEQFF. Together with reference TRBV2 and TRBJ2-1, the CDR3 gives the full variable domain: EPEVTQTPSHQVTQMGQEVILRCVPISNHLYFYWYRQILGQKVEFLVSFYNNEISEKSEIFDDQFSVERPDGSNFTLKIRSTKLEDSAMYFCASSSQGPNEQFFGPGTRLTVL.